This entry is about one TCR beta chain. Method: immunoSEQ multiplex PCR; TCRdb's copy keeps in-frame clones and lacks some. The data contain 150,000 or so clones, about 85% of them singletons. These data are taken from a study of blood T cell repertoires in COVID-19. Study information: In each case, the material was cDNA or gDNA derived from T cells, B-cell-depleted T cells, or PBMCs.

CDR1 and CDR2 (germline): MNHNY, SVGAGI (reference sequence). Deletions cut 10 bases from V and 3 bases from J, with 14 bases between. CDR3 length equals 13 residues. The clonotype was recovered from a woman in her seventies with acute or convalescent COVID-19. The sample taken for sequencing was peripheral blood. The rearrangement joins TRBV6-6 to TRBJ2-3, with a possible D match to TRBD2 (5 bases). The CDR3 region is CATFHGVTDTQYF. The CDR3 bases are TGTGCCACCTTCCACGGGGTGACAGATACGCAGTATTTT.